Sequencing of this T cell receptor (beta chain) was carried out in a study of T cells in Graves' hyperthyroidism and ophthalmopathy. There were TCR beta CDR3 regions amplified from RNA transcripts. HTBI primers were employed in a first-round RT-PCR of the TCR CDR3. Each CDR3 protein gets one entry after TCRdb re-called the multiplex PCR reads with MiXCR. The repertoire holds more than 500,000 distinct CDR3 sequences, with around 16% as singletons. A few counts support this clonotype. As yet, its antigen is unknown. Notes on the study in general: Onset of ophthalmopathy came a median around 7.1 months after the model predicted it.

Per the germline V gene, CDR1 is MDHEN and CDR2 is SYDVKM. With 3 bases clipped from V and 8 bases from J, the junction kept 11 bases outside the gene matches. CDR3 length: 15 residues. The sample comprised blood. This receptor was identified in a woman in her 30s with Graves' hyperthyroidism. V is TRBV28 and J is TRBJ2-3; 7 bases agree with TRBD2. CDR3 protein: CASSFRGVRPLTQYF. CDR3 bases: TGTGCCAGCAGTTTTCGGGGGGTACGCCCCCTTACGCAGTATTTT.